These 10 T cell receptor beta chains came from one sample sequenced in a study of blood T cell repertoires in COVID-19. Sequencing was performed with immunoSEQ multiplex PCR; in TCRdb, only in-frame clones are kept and a portion is missing. There are approximately 500,000 clones in the sample; approximately 87% occur only once, and roughly 1.9% lies in the top ten. Sequencing was done on a sample of PBMCs or T cells enriched from blood (not recorded which). The receptor source for this set is a woman in her forties who had recovered from COVID-19.

The genes are TRBV7-9 and TRBJ1-2, with D unclear. Trimming pared 3 bases from V and 6 bases from J, leaving 11 bases between. The CDR3 loop spans 13 amino acids. Per the germline V gene, CDR1 is SEHNR and CDR2 is FQNEAQ (reference sequence). CDR3 sequence reads: CASSLVRSNGYTF. CDR3 in DNA: TGTGCCAGCAGCTTGGTCAGGTCGAATGGCTACACCTTC.

Written as DNA, the CDR3 is TGTGCCTCCTCAAGGGGGATACTCTATGGCTACACCTTC. Its protein is CASSRGILYGYTF. The V call is TRBV25-1, the J call TRBJ1-2; the D gene is possibly TRBD1 (6 bases). This CDR3 comprises 13 residues. The germline CDR1 and CDR2 sequences are MGHDK and SYGVNS. V lost 11 bases and J 4 bases, leaving 17 bases between the germline ends.

The rearrangement uses TRBV27 and TRBJ1-2, with 11 bases aligning to TRBD1. The CDR3 contains 16 residues. Trimming removed 6 bases from V and 7 bases from J; junction bases left unmatched: 13. Germline V CDR1 and CDR2: MNHEY, SMNVEV (reference sequence). This chain's CDR3 is CASSGNLRTGGIGYTF. The CDR3 nucleotides are TGTGCCAGCAGCGGAAACCTCAGGACAGGGGGCATTGGCTACACCTTC.

This chain uses TRBV5-8 with TRBJ1-2; perhaps TRBD1 as D (6 bases). Trimming cost V 5 bases and J 7 bases, with 18 bases left between them. This CDR3 region has 14 residues. Germline assignment: CDR1 SGHTS and CDR2 YDEGEE. The DNA for the CDR3 is TGTGCCAGCAGTTGGGGGCCGCGGGGGACTGGCTACACCTTC. It translates to CASSWGPRGTGYTF.

The rearrangement uses TRBV5-1 and TRBJ1-2, with D possibly matching TRBD1 (5 bases). CDR3 length: 16 amino acids. V was shortened by 5 bases and J by 4 bases, with 21 bases between the two germline ends. The germline V gene has CDR1 SGHRS and CDR2 YFSETQ. CDR3 residues: CASSGGTGPNGYGYTF. As DNA, the CDR3 is TGCGCCAGCAGTGGCGGGACTGGGCCGAATGGCTATGGCTACACCTTC.

The chain links TRBV28 to TRBJ1-6; D gene unclear. CDR1 MDHEN and CDR2 SYDVKM come from the germline V gene. Trimming took off 7 bases at V and 6 bases at J, with 16 bases between the two ends. The CDR3 has 15 residues. CDR3 region: CASTLIIAFNSPLHF. DNA for the CDR3: TGTGCCAGCACCCTAATAATAGCGTTTAATTCACCCCTCCACTTT.

V usage is TRBV7-2 and J usage is TRBJ2-3, with 7 bases matching TRBD1. The germline V gene encodes CDR1 SGHTA and CDR2 FQGNSA. The CDR3 runs to 15 residues. V lost 6 bases to trimming and J lost 2 bases; unmatched junction nucleotides: 8. CDR3: CASRTPGQLTDTQYF. CDR3 DNA: TGTGCCAGCAGGACGCCGGGACAGCTCACAGATACGCAGTATTTT.

The J gene is TRBJ2-1, the V gene TRBV7-2, with 11 bases lining up with TRBD1. CDR3 length: 16 amino acids. V was pared by 4 bases and J by 3 bases, with 5 bases of the junction left unmatched. The V gene's germline CDR1 is SGHTA and CDR2 FQGNSA. The CDR3 reads CASSSKGTGGYNEQFF. CDR3 nucleotides: TGTGCCAGCAGCTCTAAAGGGACAGGGGGCTACAATGAGCAGTTCTTC.

CDR3 nucleotides: TGTGCCAGCTCACCGGGGAGCACAGCTAACTATGGCTACACCTTC. This gives the protein CASSPGSTANYGYTF. The gene calls are TRBV18 and TRBJ1-2; D is unresolved. The CDR3 is 15 amino acids. Per the germline V gene, CDR1 is KGHSH and CDR2 is LQKENI. Trimming shortened V by 3 bases and J by 0 bases, and 11 bases separated the two germline ends.

The V and J genes are TRBV5-1 and TRBJ2-3; 8 positions agree with TRBD2. This CDR3 is 16 amino acids long. Germline trimming cut 5 bases from V and 0 bases from J; bases unmatched to any gene: 8. Germline lookup yields CDR1 SGHRS and CDR2 YFSETQ. CDR3 amino acids: CASRPSGQASTDTQYF. The CDR3 DNA is TGCGCCAGCAGGCCTAGCGGGCAAGCTAGCACAGATACGCAGTATTTT.